Shown below are 2 T cell receptor beta chains from a single sample sequenced in a study of blood T cell repertoires in COVID-19. Profiled with immunoSEQ multiplex PCR; TCRdb holds only in-frame clones, not every one. The sample has some 70,000 clones; 82% are singletons. Sequenced material: peripheral blood. All receptors derive from a man in his fifties or sixties with acute or convalescent COVID-19.

The chain employs TRBV9 and TRBJ1-4, with a weak D call TRBD1 (6 bases). Germline assignment: CDR1 SGDLS and CDR2 YYNGEE. The CDR3 has 16 amino acids. V lost 0 bases and J 1 base, leaving 10 bases between the germline ends. Written as DNA, the CDR3 is TGTGCCAGCAGCGTAGGAACGGACAGAACTAATGAAAAACTGTTTTTT. Translated, it gives CASSVGTDRTNEKLFF.

This clone was counted a few times. The chain links TRBV5-4 to TRBJ1-4; perhaps TRBD1 as D (5 bases). CDR3 length: 17 residues. Trimming left V 4 bases short and J 3 bases short, with 19 bases between. Germline CDR1 and CDR2: SGHNT and YYREEE (reference sequence). CDR3 residues: CASSMGEDRAANEKLFF. Here the CDR3 DNA reads TGTGCCAGCAGCATGGGGGAGGACCGTGCGGCTAATGAAAAACTGTTTTTT.